This paragraph covers one T cell receptor (beta chain) sequence. Original data processing: Amplification of reference gene primers provided the estimated nucleated cell counts. The repertoire was sequenced with immunoSEQ multiplex PCR; TCRdb's copy has only in-frame clones and lacks some. For V, J and clone size, that table is used; D and trimming come from the DNA. The sample consists of fewer than 80,000 clones, about 91% of them appearing once. This entry is derived from a study of blood T cell repertoires in COVID-19. Study background: Sources were T cells, B-cell-depleted T cells, or PBMCs; the material itself was cDNA or gDNA.

Trimming removed 0 bases from V and 1 base from J; junction bases left unmatched: 6. Germline V CDR1 and CDR2: KGHSH, LQKENI. This CDR3 region has 18 residues. The sequenced material came from peripheral blood. The chain is built from TRBV18 and TRBJ2-4; 10 nucleotides align to TRBD1. The receptor comes from a woman between 50 and 59 years old with active COVID-19. The CDR3 here is CASSPPGQGIRAKNIQYF. The CDR3 DNA follows: TGTGCCAGCTCACCACCGGGACAGGGGATTAGGGCCAAAAACATTCAGTACTTC.